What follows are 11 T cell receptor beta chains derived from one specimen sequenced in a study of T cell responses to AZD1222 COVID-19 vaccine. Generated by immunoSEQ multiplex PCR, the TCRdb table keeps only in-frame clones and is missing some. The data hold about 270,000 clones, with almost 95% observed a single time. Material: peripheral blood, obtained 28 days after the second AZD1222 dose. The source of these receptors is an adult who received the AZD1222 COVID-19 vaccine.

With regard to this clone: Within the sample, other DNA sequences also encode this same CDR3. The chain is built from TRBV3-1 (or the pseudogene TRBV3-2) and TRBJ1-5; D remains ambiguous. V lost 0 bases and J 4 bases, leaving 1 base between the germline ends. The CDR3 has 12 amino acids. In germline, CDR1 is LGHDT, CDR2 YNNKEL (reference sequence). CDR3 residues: CASSQENQPQHF. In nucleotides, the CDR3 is TGTGCCAGCAGCCAAGAGAATCAGCCCCAGCATTTT.

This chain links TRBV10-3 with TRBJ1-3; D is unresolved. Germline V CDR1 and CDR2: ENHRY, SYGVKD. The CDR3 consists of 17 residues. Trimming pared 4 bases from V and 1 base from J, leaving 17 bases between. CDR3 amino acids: CAISARGGSGSGNTIYF. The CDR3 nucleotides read TGTGCCATCAGTGCCCGGGGAGGGTCTGGGTCTGGAAACACCATATATTTT.

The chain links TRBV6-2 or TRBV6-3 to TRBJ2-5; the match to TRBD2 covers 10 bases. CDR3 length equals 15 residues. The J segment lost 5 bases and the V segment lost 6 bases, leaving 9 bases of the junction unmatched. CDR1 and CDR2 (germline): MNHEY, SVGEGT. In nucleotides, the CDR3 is TGTGCCAGCAGCCCCCTAGCGGGAGTAAGGGAGACCCAGTACTTC. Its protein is CASSPLAGVRETQYF.

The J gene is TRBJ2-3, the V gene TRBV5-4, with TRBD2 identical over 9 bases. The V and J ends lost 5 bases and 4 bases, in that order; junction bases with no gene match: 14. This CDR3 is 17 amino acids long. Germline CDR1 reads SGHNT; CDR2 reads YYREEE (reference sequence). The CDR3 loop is CASSSGGSGSLADTQYF. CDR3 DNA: TGTGCCAGCAGTTCGGGAGGTAGCGGGAGCCTGGCAGATACGCAGTATTTT.

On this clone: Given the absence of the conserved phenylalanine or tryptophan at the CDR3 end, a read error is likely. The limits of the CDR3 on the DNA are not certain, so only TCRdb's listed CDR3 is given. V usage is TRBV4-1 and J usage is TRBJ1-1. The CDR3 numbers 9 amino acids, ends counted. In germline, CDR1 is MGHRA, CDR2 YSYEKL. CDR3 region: CASSHGPSP.

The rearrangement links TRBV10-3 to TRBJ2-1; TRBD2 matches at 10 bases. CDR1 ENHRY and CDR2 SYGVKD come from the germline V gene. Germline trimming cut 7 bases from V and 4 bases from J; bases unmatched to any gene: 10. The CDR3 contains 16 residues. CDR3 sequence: CAITPSGTSVYNEQFF. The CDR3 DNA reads TGTGCCATCACCCCATCGGGGACTAGCGTTTACAATGAGCAGTTCTTC.

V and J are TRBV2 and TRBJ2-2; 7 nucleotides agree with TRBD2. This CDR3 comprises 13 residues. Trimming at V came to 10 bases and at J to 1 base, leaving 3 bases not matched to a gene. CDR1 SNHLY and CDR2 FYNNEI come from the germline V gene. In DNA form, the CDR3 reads TGTGCCATCACGGGAGGGAACACCGGGGAGCTGTTTTTT. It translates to CAITGGNTGELFF.

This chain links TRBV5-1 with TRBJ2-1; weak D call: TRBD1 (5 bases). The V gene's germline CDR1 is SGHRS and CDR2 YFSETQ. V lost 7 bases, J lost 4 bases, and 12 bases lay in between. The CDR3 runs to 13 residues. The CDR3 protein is CASHSQGYNEQFF. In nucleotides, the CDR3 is TGCGCCAGCCATAGCCAGGGTTACAATGAGCAGTTCTTC.

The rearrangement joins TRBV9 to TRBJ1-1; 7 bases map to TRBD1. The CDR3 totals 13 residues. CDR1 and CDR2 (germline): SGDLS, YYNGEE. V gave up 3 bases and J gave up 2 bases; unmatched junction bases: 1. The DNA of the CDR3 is TGTGCCAGCAGCGCAGGGGGTAACACTGAAGCTTTCTTT. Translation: CASSAGGNTEAFF.

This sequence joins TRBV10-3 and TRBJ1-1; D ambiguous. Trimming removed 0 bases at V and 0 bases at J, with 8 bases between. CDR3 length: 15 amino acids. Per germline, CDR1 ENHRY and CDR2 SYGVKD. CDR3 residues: CAISESGRMNTEAFF. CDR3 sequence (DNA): TGTGCCATCAGTGAGTCCGGCAGAATGAACACTGAAGCTTTCTTT.

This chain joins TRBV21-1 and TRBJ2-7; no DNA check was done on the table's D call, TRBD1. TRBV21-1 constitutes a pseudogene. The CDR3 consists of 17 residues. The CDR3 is CASSKRGSFPYGNEQYF. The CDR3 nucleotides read TGTGCCAGCAGCAAAAGGGGGAGCTTCCCCTACGGCAACGAGCAGTACTTC.